This T cell receptor beta chain was sequenced in a study of blood T cells in healthy people across ages. Study-level findings and limits: Researchers deemed the diversity estimates from one million T cells underestimates.

About this clonotype: Its antigen is undetermined.

The CDR3 loop spans 12 amino acids. J lost 8 bases, V lost 7 bases, and 7 bases had no gene match. Germline-derived CDR1 and CDR2 are SEHNR and FQNEAQ (reference sequence). A second roughly 6 to 12 cycle PCR used barcoded and J-beta primers. Every cDNA molecule carried a tag from a template-switch adaptor bearing 12 random nucleotides. TCRdb recomputed calls from the 5' RACE reads with MiXCR, one row per CDR3 protein. The data hold around 1.5 million distinct CDR3 sequences, with 42% observed a single time. This receptor was identified in a woman younger than 30 in good health. V gene TRBV7-9 combines with J gene TRBJ1-2; TRBD1 agrees at 7 bases. The sequenced sample consisted of blood. CDR3 nucleotide sequence: TGTGCCAGCACAGATACAGGGGACGGCTACACCTTC. It encodes CASTDTGDGYTF.